Listed below are T cell receptor beta chains from one sample, sequenced in a study of blood T cell repertoires in COVID-19. Sequencing was performed with immunoSEQ multiplex PCR; in TCRdb, only in-frame clones are kept and a portion is missing. The data contain approximately 300,000 clones, 86% of them singletons. The sequencing sample was made of peripheral blood. The source is a woman in her forties or fifties with acute or convalescent COVID-19. Both conserved end residues are part of each CDR3. The order of the fields is CDR3 protein, CDR3 DNA, D gene, J gene, V gene, clone size. A D gene is named only where the DNA matches it firmly. Size is stated for part of the rows, as once, few or many counts, or as a class when the clone is expanded.

CDR3 protein: CASSGSTGFTEAFF; CDR3 DNA: TGTGCCAGCAGCGGATCGACAGGGTTCACTGAAGCTTTCTTT; D gene: TRBD1; J gene: TRBJ1-1; V gene: TRBV9; clone size: NA
CDR3 protein: CAITGTPNTEAFF; CDR3 DNA: TGTGCCATCACGGGGACACCGAACACTGAAGCTTTCTTT; D gene: NA; J gene: TRBJ1-1; V gene: TRBV10-3; clone size: NA
CDR3 protein: CASSEGQYGYTF; CDR3 DNA: TGTGCCAGCAGTGAGGGACAGTATGGCTACACCTTC; D gene: TRBD1; J gene: TRBJ1-2; V gene: TRBV2; clone size: few
CDR3 protein: CASRSSSGSAELFF; CDR3 DNA: TGCGCCAGCAGGTCTAGTTCGGGGTCCGCGGAGCTGTTTTTT; D gene: NA; J gene: TRBJ2-2; V gene: TRBV5-1; clone size: NA
CDR3 protein: CASSQDTRGFAKNIQYF; CDR3 DNA: TGTGCCAGCAGCCAAGATACCAGGGGGTTTGCCAAAAACATTCAGTACTTC; D gene: TRBD1; J gene: TRBJ2-4; V gene: TRBV4-2; clone size: NA
CDR3 protein: CASTLTGGGNQPQHF; CDR3 DNA: TGTGCCAGCACCCTAACAGGGGGCGGCAATCAGCCCCAGCATTTT; D gene: TRBD1; J gene: TRBJ1-5; V gene: TRBV28; clone size: NA
CDR3 protein: CASSQLDRGRNTGELFF; CDR3 DNA: TGTGCCAGCAGCCAATTGGACAGGGGGCGTAACACCGGGGAGCTGTTTTTT; D gene: TRBD1; J gene: TRBJ2-2; V gene: TRBV16; clone size: once
CDR3 protein: CASSLLGLAGGYTGELFF; CDR3 DNA: TGTGCCAGCAGCTTGCTGGGACTAGCGGGAGGATACACCGGGGAGCTGTTTTTT; D gene: TRBD2; J gene: TRBJ2-2; V gene: TRBV11-3; clone size: NA
CDR3 protein: CASSPAGDREYEYF; CDR3 DNA: TGTGCCAGCAGCCCGGCGGGGGACAGGGAATATGAGTACTTC; D gene: TRBD1; J gene: TRBJ2-4; V gene: TRBV7-2; clone size: NA
CDR3 protein: CASRLSPGLNTEAFF; CDR3 DNA: TGTGCCAGCAGACTCTCACCCGGGTTGAACACTGAAGCTTTCTTT; D gene: NA; J gene: TRBJ1-1; V gene: TRBV7-3; clone size: NA
CDR3 protein: CASRRWGTGDYEQYF; CDR3 DNA: TGTGCCAGCAGGCGCTGGGGGACAGGGGACTACGAGCAGTACTTC; D gene: TRBD1; J gene: TRBJ2-7; V gene: TRBV6-5; clone size: few
CDR3 protein: CASSQLFYEQYF; CDR3 DNA: TGTGCCAGCAGCCAATTATTTTACGAGCAGTACTTC; D gene: NA; J gene: TRBJ2-7; V gene: TRBV3-1/TRBV3-2; clone size: once
CDR3 protein: CSVGGMWGVGYTF; CDR3 DNA: TGCAGCGTTGGGGGTATGTGGGGCGTCGGCTACACCTTC; D gene: NA; J gene: TRBJ1-2; V gene: TRBV29-1; clone size: NA
CDR3 protein: CATSDWGDRGTGELFF; CDR3 DNA: TGTGCCACCAGTGATTGGGGGGACAGGGGAACCGGGGAGCTGTTTTTT; D gene: TRBD1; J gene: TRBJ2-2; V gene: TRBV24-1; clone size: once
CDR3 protein: CASRDFQETQYF; CDR3 DNA: TGCGCCAGTAGGGACTTCCAAGAGACCCAGTACTTC; D gene: NA; J gene: TRBJ2-5; V gene: TRBV5-1; clone size: NA
CDR3 protein: CASSLAWVLAGPYEQYF; CDR3 DNA: TGTGCCAGCAGCTTAGCGTGGGTACTAGCGGGACCCTACGAGCAGTACTTC; D gene: TRBD2; J gene: TRBJ2-7; V gene: TRBV7-2; clone size: NA
CDR3 protein: CSVEVNRPGNYNEQFF; CDR3 DNA: TGCAGCGTTGAAGTTAACCGGCCAGGGAACTACAATGAGCAGTTCTTC; D gene: NA; J gene: TRBJ2-1; V gene: TRBV29-1; clone size: NA
CDR3 protein: CASSQDPPLRLTGETQYF; CDR3 DNA: TGCGCCAGCAGCCAAGATCCCCCACTTCGACTAACGGGAGAGACCCAGTACTTC; D gene: NA; J gene: TRBJ2-5; V gene: TRBV4-3; clone size: NA
CDR3 protein: CASSLDRGRGAFF; CDR3 DNA: TGTGCCAGCAGCTTAGATCGTGGGAGAGGTGCTTTCTTT; D gene: NA; J gene: TRBJ1-1; V gene: TRBV11-2; clone size: NA
CDR3 protein: CAITEAGVLNYGYTF; CDR3 DNA: TGTGCCATCACCGAAGCAGGGGTATTAAACTATGGCTACACCTTC; D gene: NA; J gene: TRBJ1-2; V gene: TRBV10-3; clone size: NA
CDR3 protein: CATGTGGNNEQFF; CDR3 DNA: TGTGCCACCGGGACAGGGGGAAACAATGAGCAGTTCTTC; D gene: TRBD1; J gene: TRBJ2-1; V gene: TRBV7-2; clone size: NA
CDR3 protein: CATSDSSGTPTKGNQPQHF; CDR3 DNA: TGTGCCACCAGTGATTCTAGCGGGACGCCCACGAAAGGGAATCAGCCCCAGCATTTT; D gene: NA; J gene: TRBJ1-5; V gene: TRBV24-1; clone size: NA
CDR3 protein: CASSLRRASGTYNEQFF; CDR3 DNA: TGTGCCAGCAGCTTGAGGCGGGCTAGCGGGACGTACAATGAGCAGTTCTTC; D gene: TRBD2; J gene: TRBJ2-1; V gene: TRBV7-8; clone size: NA
CDR3 protein: CASHRGEPYEQYF; CDR3 DNA: TGTGCCAGCCACAGGGGAGAGCCCTACGAGCAGTACTTC; D gene: TRBD1; J gene: TRBJ2-7; V gene: TRBV2; clone size: NA
CDR3 protein: CASSSGTGDSPLHF; CDR3 DNA: TGTGCCAGCAGTTCAGGGACAGGGGATTCACCCCTCCACTTT; D gene: TRBD1; J gene: TRBJ1-6; V gene: TRBV2; clone size: NA
CDR3 protein: CASKSQGNLIQPQHF; CDR3 DNA: TGTGCCAGTAAATCCCAGGGGAATTTGATTCAGCCCCAGCATTTT; D gene: NA; J gene: TRBJ1-5; V gene: TRBV2; clone size: once
CDR3 protein: CASSVEEQGIAEAFF; CDR3 DNA: TGTGCCAGCAGCGTAGAGGAACAGGGGATAGCTGAAGCTTTCTTT; D gene: TRBD1; J gene: TRBJ1-1; V gene: TRBV9; clone size: NA
CDR3 protein: CASSPGQGLPEAFF; CDR3 DNA: TGTGCCAGCAGCCCAGGACAGGGGTTACCTGAAGCTTTCTTT; D gene: TRBD1; J gene: TRBJ1-1; V gene: TRBV5-5; clone size: once
CDR3 protein: CASAARTSGNEQYF; CDR3 DNA: TGTGCCTCAGCAGCTAGGACTAGCGGGAACGAGCAGTACTTC; D gene: TRBD2; J gene: TRBJ2-7; V gene: TRBV5-4; clone size: NA
CDR3 protein: CASSQELAGGPYNEQFF; CDR3 DNA: TGTGCCAGCAGCCAAGAATTAGCGGGAGGGCCGTACAATGAGCAGTTCTTC; D gene: TRBD2; J gene: TRBJ2-1; V gene: TRBV3-1/TRBV3-2; clone size: few
CDR3 protein: CASSQGSPRYSYEQYF; CDR3 DNA: TGTGCCAGCAGCCAAGGGTCGCCCAGATACTCCTACGAGCAGTACTTC; D gene: NA; J gene: TRBJ2-7; V gene: TRBV14; clone size: NA
CDR3 protein: CASSLGGQGAETQYF; CDR3 DNA: TGTGCCAGCAGCTTAGGCGGACAGGGGGCTGAGACCCAGTACTTC; D gene: TRBD1; J gene: TRBJ2-5; V gene: TRBV5-4; clone size: NA
CDR3 protein: CASSDMSGEDREKLFF; CDR3 DNA: TGTGCCAGCAGCGACATGAGCGGGGAGGACCGTGAAAAACTGTTTTTT; D gene: NA; J gene: TRBJ1-4; V gene: TRBV5-4; clone size: NA
CDR3 protein: CASSSTAGEQFF; CDR3 DNA: TGCGCCAGCAGCTCTACAGCGGGGGAGCAGTTCTTC; D gene: TRBD2; J gene: TRBJ2-1; V gene: TRBV5-1; clone size: NA
CDR3 protein: CASSPGGADYGYTF; CDR3 DNA: TGTGCCAGCTCACCTGGGGGGGCTGACTATGGCTACACCTTC; D gene: NA; J gene: TRBJ1-2; V gene: TRBV18; clone size: NA
CDR3 protein: CASADTGGTEAFF; CDR3 DNA: TGTGCCAGCGCTGATACAGGGGGCACTGAAGCTTTCTTT; D gene: TRBD1; J gene: TRBJ1-1; V gene: TRBV2; clone size: NA
CDR3 protein: CASSTRTGRDTQYF; CDR3 DNA: TGTGCCAGCAGCACCCGAACGGGGAGAGATACGCAGTATTTT; D gene: NA; J gene: TRBJ2-3; V gene: TRBV7-8; clone size: NA